This is a list of T cell receptor beta chains from one sample in a study of long-term antiretroviral therapy in people with HIV. The table came from immunoSEQ multiplex PCR; TCRdb's copy has only in-frame clones and leaves some out. The repertoire holds around 15,000 clones, 70% to 80% seen once, with around a fifth in the top ten. Sample: unsorted PBMCs, taken 2.1 years after starting antiretroviral therapy. The receptors stem from a man aged 40-55 years with HIV. The CDR3 runs from the conserved cysteine through the conserved F or W. The D gene is left open where the match is weak. Expanded clones get a size class; other rows say once, few or many, or leave the size out.

d_gene | abundance | j_gene | v_gene | CDR3aa | CDR3nt
NA | NA | TRBJ1-5 | TRBV19 | CATSGLGNQPQHF | TGTGCCACCTCGGGACTTGGCAATCAGCCCCAGCATTTT
TRBD2 | NA | TRBJ2-3 | TRBV5-4 | CASSLGGGVAGPTDTQYF | TGTGCCAGCAGCTTGGGGGGCGGGGTAGCGGGCCCCACAGATACGCAGTATTTT
NA | once | TRBJ2-4 | TRBV5-8 | CASSFLNGRGDIQYF | TGTGCCAGCAGCTTTCTAAATGGACGTGGGGACATTCAGTACTTC
NA | NA | TRBJ1-6 | TRBV27 | CASSLYLSYNSPLHF | TGTGCCAGCAGTTTATACCTGTCCTATAATTCACCCCTCCACTTT
NA | few | TRBJ1-5 | TRBV19 | CASSIPSRPPQHF | TGTGCCAGTAGTATCCCCTCACGTCCCCCCCAGCATTTT
NA | NA | TRBJ1-1 | TRBV11-3 | CASSLEEGFNTEAFF | TGTGCCAGCAGCTTAGAAGAGGGTTTCAACACTGAAGCTTTCTTT
NA | NA | TRBJ1-1 | TRBV29-1 | CSVEGSAGVITEAFF | TGCAGCGTTGAAGGGTCGGCAGGGGTGATCACTGAAGCTTTCTTT
TRBD1 | NA | TRBJ2-1 | TRBV5-4 | CASSLGGPTGNEQFF | TGTGCCAGCAGCTTGGGCGGTCCGACAGGGAATGAGCAGTTCTTC
TRBD1 | NA | TRBJ2-7 | TRBV6-5 | CASSRQGYEQYF | TGTGCCAGCAGCCGACAGGGCTACGAGCAGTACTTC
NA | NA | TRBJ1-2 | TRBV2 | CAAGLYADGYTF | TGTGCCGCGGGTCTCTATGCAGATGGCTACACCTTC
NA | NA | TRBJ1-6 | TRBV19 | CASTPVPGLGINSPLHF | TGTGCCAGTACCCCGGTCCCGGGACTAGGGATCAATTCACCCCTCCACTTT
NA | NA | TRBJ2-1 | TRBV6-6 | CASSYLGNEQFF | TGTGCCAGCAGTTATCTAGGCAATGAGCAGTTCTTC
NA | once | TRBJ1-1 | TRBV21-1 | CASSKVSRPHTNTEAFF | TGTGCCAGCAGCAAAGTGAGCAGGCCCCATACGAACACTGAAGCTTTCTTT
TRBD1 | NA | TRBJ1-4 | TRBV30 | CAWSPGQNEKLFF | TGTGCCTGGAGTCCGGGACAGAATGAAAAACTGTTTTTT
TRBD2 | NA | TRBJ2-7 | TRBV2 | CASSEHGGGAPEQYF | TGTGCCAGCAGTGAACACGGCGGGGGGGCCCCCGAGCAGTACTTC
NA | NA | TRBJ1-1 | TRBV19 | CASSASPNTEAFF | TGTGCCAGCAGCGCCTCGCCCAACACTGAAGCTTTCTTT
NA | NA | TRBJ1-2 | TRBV6-1 | CASSVEGNLYGYTF | TGTGCCAGCAGTGTAGAAGGCAATCTTTATGGCTACACCTTC
NA | once | TRBJ1-1 | TRBV10-3 | CAIRDGTYTEAFF | TGTGCCATCCGGGACGGAACGTACACTGAAGCTTTCTTT
TRBD1 | once | TRBJ1-4 | TRBV6-1 | CASSEALDRGLKKLFF | TGTGCCAGCAGTGAAGCGCTGGACAGGGGGCTGAAAAAACTGTTTTTT
NA | NA | TRBJ2-7 | TRBV7-9 | CASSLGVDEQYF | TGTGCCAGCAGCTTAGGTGTTGACGAGCAGTACTTC
NA | NA | TRBJ1-4 | TRBV7-2 | CASSQGVFNEKLFF | TGTGCCAGCAGCCAGGGAGTTTTTAATGAAAAACTGTTTTTT
TRBD2 | NA | TRBJ2-3 | TRBV25-1 | CASSASGGNTDTQYF | TGTGCCAGCAGTGCTAGCGGGGGAAACACAGATACGCAGTATTTT
TRBD1 | NA | TRBJ2-3 | TRBV5-1 | CASSASTGVGDTQYF | TGCGCCAGCAGCGCCTCGACAGGGGTGGGAGATACGCAGTATTTT
NA | few | TRBJ2-4 | TRBV19 | CASSLAHWDIVLAKNIQYF | TGTGCCAGTAGTTTAGCGCATTGGGATATAGTACTAGCCAAAAACATTCAGTACTTC
NA | NA | TRBJ2-7 | TRBV12-5 | CASGSYYEQYF | TGTGCTAGTGGATCATACTACGAGCAGTACTTC
NA | NA | TRBJ2-1 | TRBV5-1 | CASSLTNNEQFF | TGCGCCAGCAGCTTGACCAACAATGAGCAGTTCTTC
NA | NA | TRBJ2-7 | TRBV13 | CASSLGQLSSYEQYF | TGTGCCAGCAGCTTAGGCCAGCTTAGCTCCTACGAGCAGTACTTC
TRBD1 | NA | TRBJ1-1 | TRBV27 | CASRWTGNTEAFF | TGTGCCAGCAGATGGACAGGGAACACTGAAGCTTTCTTT
NA | few | TRBJ1-1 | TRBV4-1 | CASSRYTERAEAFF | TGCGCCAGCAGCCGATACACTGAGAGGGCTGAAGCTTTCTTT